The T cell receptor (beta chain) under discussion was sequenced for a study of T cell responses to AZD1222 COVID-19 vaccine. As regards this clone: Its target is unknown.

General observations from the study: Donors, mostly white British, included more females; clonal diversity was possibly underestimated.

Germline V gene lookup returns CDR1 MNHEY and CDR2 SVGEGT. This CDR3 is built from 14 residues. V lost 2 bases to trimming and J lost 0 bases, with 7 bases between them. Assay used: immunoSEQ multiplex PCR; TCRdb lists only in-frame clones, some missing. The sample lists 75,000 to 100,000 clones; about 94% were seen once. Specimen: peripheral blood, collected 28 days after the second AZD1222 dose. This chain joins TRBV6-2 or TRBV6-3 and TRBJ1-2; a possible D gene is TRBD1 (5 bases). The origin of this receptor is an adult who received the AZD1222 COVID-19 vaccine. The CDR3 nucleotides are TGTGCCAGCAGTTACGGGGGTCCTAACTATGGCTACACCTTC. Protein sequence: CASSYGGPNYGYTF.